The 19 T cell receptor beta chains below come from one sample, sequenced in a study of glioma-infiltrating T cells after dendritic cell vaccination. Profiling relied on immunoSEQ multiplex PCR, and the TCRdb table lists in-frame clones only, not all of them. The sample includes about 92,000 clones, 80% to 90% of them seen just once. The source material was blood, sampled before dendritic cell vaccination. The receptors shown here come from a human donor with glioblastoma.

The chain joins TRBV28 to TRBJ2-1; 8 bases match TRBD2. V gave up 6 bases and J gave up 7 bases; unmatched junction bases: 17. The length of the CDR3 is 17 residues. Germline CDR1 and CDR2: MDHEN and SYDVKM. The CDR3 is CASSWEKPSGRFNEQFF. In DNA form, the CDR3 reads TGTGCCAGCAGCTGGGAAAAACCCAGCGGGAGATTTAATGAGCAGTTCTTC.

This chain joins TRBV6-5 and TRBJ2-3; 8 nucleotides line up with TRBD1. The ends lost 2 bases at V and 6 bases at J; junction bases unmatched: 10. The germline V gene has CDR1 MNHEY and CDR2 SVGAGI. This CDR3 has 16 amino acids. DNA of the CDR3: TGTGCCAGCAGTTACGGAGACAGGGGTCCCTGGGATACGCAGTATTTT. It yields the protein CASSYGDRGPWDTQYF.

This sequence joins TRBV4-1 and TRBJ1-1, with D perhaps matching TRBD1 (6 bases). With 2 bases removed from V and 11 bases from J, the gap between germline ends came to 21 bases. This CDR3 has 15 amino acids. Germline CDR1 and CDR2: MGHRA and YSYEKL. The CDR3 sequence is CASSQLDGGGQVAFF. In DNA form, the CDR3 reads TGCGCCAGCAGCCAACTTGACGGCGGGGGGCAGGTCGCTTTCTTT.

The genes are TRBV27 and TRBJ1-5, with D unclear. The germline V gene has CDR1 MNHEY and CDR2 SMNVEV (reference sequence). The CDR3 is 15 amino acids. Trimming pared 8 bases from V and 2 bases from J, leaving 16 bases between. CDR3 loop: CASGEGGDGNQPQHF. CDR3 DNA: TGTGCCAGCGGTGAGGGAGGTGACGGCAATCAGCCCCAGCATTTT.

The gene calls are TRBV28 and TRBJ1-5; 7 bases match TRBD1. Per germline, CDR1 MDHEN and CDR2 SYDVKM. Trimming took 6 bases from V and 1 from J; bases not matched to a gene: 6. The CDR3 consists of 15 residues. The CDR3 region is CASSPDRESNQPQHF. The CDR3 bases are TGTGCCAGCAGCCCCGACAGGGAGAGCAATCAGCCCCAGCATTTT.

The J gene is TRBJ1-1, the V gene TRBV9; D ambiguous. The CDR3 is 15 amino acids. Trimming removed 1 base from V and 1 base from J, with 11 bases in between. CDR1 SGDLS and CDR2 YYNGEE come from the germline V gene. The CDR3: CASSVQVGPNTEAFF. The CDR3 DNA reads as TGTGCCAGCAGCGTACAGGTTGGTCCGAACACTGAAGCTTTCTTT.

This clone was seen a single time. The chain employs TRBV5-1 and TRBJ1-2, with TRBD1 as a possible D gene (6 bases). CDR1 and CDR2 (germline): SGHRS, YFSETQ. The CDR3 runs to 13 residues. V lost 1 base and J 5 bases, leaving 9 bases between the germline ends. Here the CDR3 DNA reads TGCGCCAGCAGCTTGTCAGGGGAGTATGGCTACACCTTC. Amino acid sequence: CASSLSGEYGYTF.

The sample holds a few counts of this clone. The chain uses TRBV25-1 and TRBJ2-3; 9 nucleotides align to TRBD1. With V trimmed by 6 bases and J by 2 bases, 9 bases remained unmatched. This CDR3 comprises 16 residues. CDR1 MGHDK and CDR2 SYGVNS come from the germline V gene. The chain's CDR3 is CASSVQGALLTDTQYF. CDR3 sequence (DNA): TGTGCCAGCAGCGTACAGGGGGCATTGCTCACAGATACGCAGTATTTT.

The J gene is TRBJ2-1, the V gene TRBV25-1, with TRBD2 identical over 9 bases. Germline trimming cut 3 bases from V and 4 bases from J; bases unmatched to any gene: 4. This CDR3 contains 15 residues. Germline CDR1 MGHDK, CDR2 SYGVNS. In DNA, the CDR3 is TGTGCCAGCAGTGACGCGGGAGGGCCGTACAATGAGCAGTTCTTC. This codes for CASSDAGGPYNEQFF.

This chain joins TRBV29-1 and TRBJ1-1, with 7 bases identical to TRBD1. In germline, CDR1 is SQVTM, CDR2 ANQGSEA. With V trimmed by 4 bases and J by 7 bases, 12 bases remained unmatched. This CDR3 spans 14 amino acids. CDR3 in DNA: TGCAGCGTTGGGGGCTCCGGGACAGCGGGTGAAGCTTTCTTT. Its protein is CSVGGSGTAGEAFF.

In nucleotides, the CDR3 is TGTGCCAGCAGCGTAATAGGGAGATCCTACAATGAGCAGTTCTTC. Residues: CASSVIGRSYNEQFF. V is TRBV9 and J is TRBJ2-1; possibly TRBD2 for D (5 bases). Germline V gene lookup returns CDR1 SGDLS and CDR2 YYNGEE. This CDR3 has 15 amino acids. Deletions cut 1 base from V and 1 base from J, with 9 bases between.

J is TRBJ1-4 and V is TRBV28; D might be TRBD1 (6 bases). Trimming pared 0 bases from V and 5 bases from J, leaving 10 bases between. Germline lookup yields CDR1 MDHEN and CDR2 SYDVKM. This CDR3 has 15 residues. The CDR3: CASSLWRGGNEKLFF. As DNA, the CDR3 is TGTGCCAGCAGTTTATGGAGGGGGGGGAATGAAAAACTGTTTTTT. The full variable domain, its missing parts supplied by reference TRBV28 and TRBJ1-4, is DVKVTQSSRYLVKRTGEKVFLECVQDMDHENMFWYRQDPGLGLRLIYFSYDVKMKEKGDIPEGYSVSREKKERFSLILESASTNQTSMYLCASSLWRGGNEKLFFGSGTQLSVL.

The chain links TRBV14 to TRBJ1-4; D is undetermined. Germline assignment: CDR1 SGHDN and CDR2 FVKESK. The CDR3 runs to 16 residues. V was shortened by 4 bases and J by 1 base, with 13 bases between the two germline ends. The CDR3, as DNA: TGTGCCAGCAGCCGGTGGGAGGGTCTAACTAATGAAAAACTGTTTTTT. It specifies CASSRWEGLTNEKLFF.

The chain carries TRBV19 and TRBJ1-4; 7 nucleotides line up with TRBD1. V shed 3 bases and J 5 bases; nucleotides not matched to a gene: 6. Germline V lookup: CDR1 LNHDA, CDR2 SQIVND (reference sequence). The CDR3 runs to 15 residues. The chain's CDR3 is CASSMRQGTNEKLFF. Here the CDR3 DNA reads TGTGCCAGTAGTATGAGACAGGGCACCAATGAAAAACTGTTTTTT.

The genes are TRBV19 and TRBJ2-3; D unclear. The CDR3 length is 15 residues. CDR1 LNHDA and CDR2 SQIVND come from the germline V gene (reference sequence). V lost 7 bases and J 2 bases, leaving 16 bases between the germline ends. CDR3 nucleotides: TGTGCCAGTACACACGTTGGTTCATCCACAGATACGCAGTATTTT. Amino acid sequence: CASTHVGSSTDTQYF.

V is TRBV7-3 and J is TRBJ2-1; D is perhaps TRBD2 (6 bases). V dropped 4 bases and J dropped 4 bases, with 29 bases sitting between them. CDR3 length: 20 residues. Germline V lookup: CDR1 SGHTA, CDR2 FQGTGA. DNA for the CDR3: TGTGCCAGCAGCTCCTCGACAGTCCCGTACCTCGGGGGTATTTACAATGAGCAGTTCTTC. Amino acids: CASSSSTVPYLGGIYNEQFF.

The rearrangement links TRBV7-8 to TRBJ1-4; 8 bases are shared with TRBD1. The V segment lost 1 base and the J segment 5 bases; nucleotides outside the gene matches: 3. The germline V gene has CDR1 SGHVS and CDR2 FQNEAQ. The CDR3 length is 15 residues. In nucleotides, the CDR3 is TGTGCCAGCAGCTTAGGGGGACAGGTCAATGAAAAACTGTTTTTT. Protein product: CASSLGGQVNEKLFF.

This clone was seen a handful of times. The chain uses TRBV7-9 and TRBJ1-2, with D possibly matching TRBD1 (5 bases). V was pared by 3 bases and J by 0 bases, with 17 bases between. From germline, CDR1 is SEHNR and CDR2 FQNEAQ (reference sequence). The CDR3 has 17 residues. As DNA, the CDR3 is TGTGCCAGCAGCTTTATTGGCAGGGAGGCGGCTAACTATGGCTACACCTTC. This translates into CASSFIGREAANYGYTF. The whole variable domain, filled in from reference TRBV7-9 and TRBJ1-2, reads DTGVSQNPRHKITKRGQNVTFRCDPISEHNRLYWYRQTLGQGPEFLTYFQNEAQLEKSRLLSDRFSAERPKGSFSTLEIQRTEQGDSAMYLCASSFIGREAANYGYTFGSGTRLTVV.

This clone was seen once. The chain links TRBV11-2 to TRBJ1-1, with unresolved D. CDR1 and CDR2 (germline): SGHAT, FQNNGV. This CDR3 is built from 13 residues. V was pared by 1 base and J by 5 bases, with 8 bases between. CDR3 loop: CASSLGPGTEAFF. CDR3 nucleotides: TGTGCCAGCAGCTTAGGTCCGGGGACTGAAGCTTTCTTT.